This T cell receptor beta chain is drawn from a study of shared T cell receptors in the human thymus. Sequenced by immunoSEQ multiplex PCR; TCRdb stores in-frame clones only, minus some. The sample shows under 450,000 clones, around 95% of them seen only once. The CDR3 is made up of 13 amino acids. Trimming took 2 bases from V and 6 from J, leaving 9 bases between them. CDR1 is SGHRS and CDR2 is YFSETQ in the germline V gene. The rearrangement uses TRBV5-1 and TRBJ2-1; D might be TRBD2 (5 bases). The TCR sequence derives from a human donor. The sequenced sample consisted of thymocytes. CDR3 residues: CASSFRGPNEQFF. The CDR3 DNA is TGCGCCAGCAGCTTCAGAGGGCCCAATGAGCAGTTCTTC.